Described below is a single T cell receptor beta chain sequence and its context. The antigen remains unidentified. Trimming removed 2 bases at V and 2 bases at J, with 16 bases between. The germline V gene has CDR1 SEHNR and CDR2 FQNEAQ (reference sequence). The CDR3 sequence is 16 residues long. These data come from a study of cytomegalovirus exposure and HLA in healthy donors. General study results and limits: The listing of fewer than 200 TCR beta chains classed them as cytomegalovirus-associated. In a later analysis, a missense DCLRE1C variant was linked to TCR beta V- and J-gene trimming.

A multiplex PCR was run with 60 Vbeta primers and 13 Jbeta primers. Clones were read by immunoSEQ multiplex PCR, and TCRdb kept only the in-frame ones, dropping some. Recorded for this sample: tens of thousands of clones. This TCR derives from a woman aged 30 to 39 in good health and CMV-seropositive. V is TRBV7-9 and J is TRBJ2-7, with D tentatively TRBD2 (5 bases). The sample consisted of PBMCs. As DNA, the CDR3 is TGTGCCAGCAGCTTAAGCCTCGGGATAGGACCCTACGAGCAGTACTTC. Protein product: CASSLSLGIGPYEQYF. Complete variable domain (other parts from reference TRBV7-9 and TRBJ2-7): DTGVSQNPRHKITKRGQNVTFRCDPISEHNRLYWYRQTLGQGPEFLTYFQNEAQLEKSRLLSDRFSAERPKGSFSTLEIQRTEQGDSAMYLCASSLSLGIGPYEQYFGPGTRLTVT.